The rows below give T cell receptor beta chains drawn from one sample of a study of identical twins. TCRdb reprocessed the 5' RACE reads via MiXCR and lists one record per CDR3 protein. The data show 1.5 million to 2 million distinct CDR3 sequences, 32% seen once. Sequencing input: cord blood. The receptors come from a newborn girl in good health. CDR3s include the opening cysteine and the closing phenylalanine or tryptophan. Fields, in order: clone size, V gene, J gene, D gene, CDR3 protein, CDR3 DNA. D genes are given only for firm matches. Clone size is shown for a subset of rows, as once, few, many or a class of expanded clone.

few	TRBV9	TRBJ2-7	TRBD1	CASSSTGTGTGEQYF	TGTGCCAGCAGCTCCACCGGGACAGGGACCGGCGAGCAGTACTTC
few	TRBV28	TRBJ1-2	.	CATRGNGYTF	TGTGCTACGAGGGGGAATGGCTACACCTTC
few	TRBV11-2	TRBJ2-5	TRBD1	CASSLVTGGKETQYF	TGTGCCAGCAGCTTAGTCACAGGGGGTAAAGAGACCCAGTACTTC
few	TRBV4-1	TRBJ2-1	.	CASSQDGVLASSYNEQFF	TGCGCCAGCAGCCAAGATGGGGTCCTAGCGAGCTCCTACAATGAGCAGTTCTTC
.	TRBV9	TRBJ1-2	.	CASSVETGPYGYTF	TGTGCCAGCAGCGTTGAGACAGGCCCCTATGGCTACACCTTC
few	TRBV5-6	TRBJ2-5	TRBD2	CASSSYSGRLGETQYF	TGTGCCAGCAGCTCATATAGCGGGAGGCTCGGGGAGACCCAGTACTTC
.	TRBV9	TRBJ1-1	.	CASSVPGSTEAFF	TGTGCCAGCAGCGTCCCAGGCTCCACTGAAGCTTTCTTT
many	TRBV20-1	TRBJ2-5	.	CSARGVETQYF	TGCAGTGCTAGAGGTGTGGAGACCCAGTACTTC
.	TRBV20-1	TRBJ1-4	TRBD1	CSPKKSGTGNEKLFF	TGCAGCCCTAAAAAATCCGGGACAGGGAATGAAAAACTGTTTTTT
many	TRBV6-6	TRBJ2-1	.	CASIGTLNNEQFF	TGTGCCAGCATTGGGACCCTTAACAATGAGCAGTTCTTC
.	TRBV12-3/TRBV12-4	TRBJ2-7	.	CASSFLGPGSYEQYF	TGTGCCAGCAGTTTTTTGGGGCCAGGGTCCTACGAGCAGTACTTC
many	TRBV24-1	TRBJ2-3	.	CATSESGITGNTDTQYF	TGTGCCACCAGTGAATCAGGGATAACGGGGAACACAGATACGCAGTATTTT
.	TRBV7-9	TRBJ2-6	TRBD1	CASSPRFRGHSSGANVLTF	TGTGCCAGCAGCCCCCGATTTAGGGGGCATTCCTCTGGGGCCAACGTCCTGACTTTC
.	TRBV29-1	TRBJ2-7	TRBD2	CSVESREGVYEQYF	TGCAGCGTTGAGTCGCGGGAGGGCGTCTACGAGCAGTACTTC
few	TRBV5-1	TRBJ1-1	.	CASSLGDTMNTEAFF	TGCGCCAGCAGCTTGGGCGACACCATGAACACTGAAGCTTTCTTT
.	TRBV15	TRBJ2-3	TRBD1	CATSRVDRVADTQYF	TGTGCCACCAGCAGAGTGGACAGGGTGGCAGATACGCAGTATTTT
.	TRBV4-1	TRBJ1-2	TRBD1	CASSQPGTVDGYTF	TGCGCCAGCAGCCAACCAGGGACAGTTGATGGCTACACCTTC
few	TRBV28	TRBJ2-4	.	CASSSGHHLAKNIQYF	TGTGCCAGCAGTTCGGGACACCATCTAGCCAAAAACATTCAGTACTTC
.	TRBV3-1	TRBJ2-3	.	CASSQDLAETRDTQYF	TGTGCCAGCAGCCAAGACCTTGCTGAAACCAGAGATACGCAGTATTTT
.	TRBV18	TRBJ2-6	.	CASSRRNSGANVLTF	TGTGCCAGCTCACGACGGAACTCTGGGGCCAACGTCCTGACTTTC
.	TRBV6-5	TRBJ1-6	TRBD1	CASSYDRENSPLHF	TGTGCCAGCAGTTACGACAGGGAGAATTCACCCCTCCACTTT
.	TRBV4-1	TRBJ1-4	.	CASSPLGKATNEKLFF	TGCGCCAGCAGCCCCTTAGGCAAGGCAACTAATGAAAAACTGTTTTTT
many	TRBV4-2	TRBJ1-5	TRBD1	CASSLSQGDQPQHF	TGTGCCAGCAGCCTTTCACAGGGGGATCAGCCCCAGCATTTT
few	TRBV7-2	TRBJ2-7	.	CASSLARSSRGYEQYF	TGTGCCAGCAGCTTAGCGCGCAGTAGCCGGGGGTACGAGCAGTACTTC